This T cell receptor (beta chain) was recorded in a study of cytomegalovirus exposure and HLA in healthy donors. Study-wide findings and caveats: Presence/absence analyses rested on an assumption that sequencing depth was roughly uniform across donors. The listing of 150 to 200 TCR beta chains classed them as cytomegalovirus-associated.

Primers included in the PCR were 60 Vbeta and 13 Jbeta primers. Sequencing used immunoSEQ multiplex PCR; TCRdb keeps in-frame clones, though not all of them. The sample has 98,000 or so clones; less than 80% are singletons. The V end was cut by 0 bases, the J end by 6 bases, with 13 bases between. Per germline, CDR1 SGDLS and CDR2 YYNGEE. This CDR3 is 16 amino acids long. A word on this clone: No antigen is known for it.

This chain links TRBV9 with TRBJ1-6, with a weak D call TRBD1 (6 bases). Specimen: PBMCs. This clonotype originated in a man aged 35-49 years in good health and CMV-seronegative. The CDR3 protein is CASSVDLAGVNSPLHF. DNA for the CDR3: TGTGCCAGCAGCGTAGATCTCGCAGGGGTTAATTCACCCCTCCACTTT.